This entry lists 6 T cell receptor beta chains sequenced from one sample in a study of T-cell reconstitution after alpha-beta-depleted transplantation in children. This sample's TCRbeta library carried unique molecular identifier barcodes. TCRdb re-derived calls from the PCR reads in MiXCR, one entry per CDR3 protein. The sample holds over 550,000 distinct CDR3 sequences; over 9.5% are singletons and the top ten take less than 5%. Sequencing was performed on PBMCs from the stem cell graft donor, taken from the stem cell graft. The receptors were sampled from a human donor who donated a stem cell graft to a child with acute myeloid leukemia.

This clonotype has just a few counts. The V gene is TRBV7-9, the J gene TRBJ2-7, with 9 nucleotides matching TRBD1. V trimming: 5 bases; J trimming: 3 bases; junction bases outside the gene matches: 5. This CDR3 has 14 residues. The germline V gene encodes CDR1 SEHNR and CDR2 FQNEAQ (reference sequence). The CDR3 bases are TGTGCCAGCAGCGTAACAGGGGGCTACTACGAGCAGTACTTC. Translation: CASSVTGGYYEQYF.

This clonotype has ten or more counts. This chain joins TRBV29-1 and TRBJ1-2, with 8 positions matching TRBD1. Germline V gives CDR1 SQVTM, CDR2 ANQGSEA. The CDR3 sequence is 12 residues long. The ends lost 3 bases at V and 8 bases at J; junction bases unmatched: 5. CDR3 DNA: TGCAGCGTTGACCCAGGGGGCCTCGGCTACACCTTC. Protein sequence: CSVDPGGLGYTF.

The sample holds many counts of this clonotype. This chain's CDR3 is CAISVSGQGAAKNIQYF. CDR3 in DNA: TGTGCCATCAGTGTTTCGGGTCAGGGGGCAGCCAAAAACATTCAGTACTTC. The chain carries TRBV10-3 and TRBJ2-4; TRBD1 matches at 8 bases. V trimming: 4 bases; J trimming: 0 bases; junction bases outside the gene matches: 8. The germline V gene has CDR1 ENHRY and CDR2 SYGVKD. This CDR3 region has 17 residues.

J is TRBJ2-1 and V is TRBV6-4; 8 nucleotides match TRBD1. V was pared by 3 bases and J by 9 bases, with 13 bases of the junction left unmatched. Germline assignment: CDR1 MRHNA and CDR2 SNTAGT. This CDR3 has 16 amino acids. CDR3 in amino acids: CASSEVGQGELGEQFF. CDR3 nucleotides: TGTGCCAGCAGTGAGGTCGGACAGGGAGAACTGGGTGAGCAGTTCTTC.

This clonotype was detected ten times or more. The chain carries TRBV7-2 and TRBJ2-1; D is ambiguous. Per germline, CDR1 SGHTA and CDR2 FQGNSA. The CDR3 is 15 residues long. V was shortened by 2 bases and J by 2 bases, with 10 bases between the two germline ends. CDR3 nucleotide sequence: TGTGCCAGCAGCTTACTAGTAGGCCCCTACAATGAGCAGTTCTTC. This encodes CASSLLVGPYNEQFF.

The gene calls are TRBV7-3 and TRBJ2-3, with D tentatively TRBD1 or TRBD2 (7 bases each). The CDR3 is 14 residues long. The germline V gene encodes CDR1 SGHTA and CDR2 FQGTGA. Trimming removed 5 bases at V and 2 bases at J, with 11 bases between. The CDR3 spells CASSPGGATDTQYF. CDR3 sequence (DNA): TGTGCCAGCAGCCCAGGGGGGGCCACAGATACGCAGTATTTT.